This T cell receptor (beta chain) comes out of a study of monozygotic twins with inflammatory bowel disease. Study-level results: Patient repertoires may carry noise from differing immunosuppressive treatments.

This CDR3 region has 14 residues. Looked up from germline, CDR1 is SGHRS and CDR2 is YFSETQ. About this clonotype itself: Its antigen is still unknown.

Each CDR3 protein gets one entry in TCRdb, which reprocessed the 5' RACE reads and gives no DNA. Reported are about 380,000 distinct CDR3 sequences; the ten largest clones contain around 2.6%. This TCR came from a human donor with ulcerative colitis or Crohn's disease, or a healthy co-twin of an affected twin (not recorded which). The sample comprised blood. The chain employs TRBV5-1 and TRBJ2-7; TCRdb picks TRBD2, but there is no DNA to check that call. This CDR3 reads CASSTPSGAYEQYF.